Given below is one TCR beta chain in context. Its antigen is unknown. Base qualities are not provided; no much larger clone lies one nucleotide away. The source of the sample is a study of blood T cell repertoires in COVID-19 (dated by TCRdb to 2020 to 2021). At the level of the whole study: Collaborator samples came from the United States, Italy and Spain and covered acute and convalescent phases of COVID-19. The material from the prospective study consisted of cDNA or gDNA derived from T cells, B-cell-depleted T cells, or PBMCs. The dataset comprised deeply sampled blood TCRbeta repertoires from subjects exposed to, actively infected with, or recovered from COVID-19. A freely available public database, intended as a resource for researchers studying the immune response to SARS-CoV-2, is where the repertoires were released. The samples were drawn from two sources: the first 160 participants of the ongoing ImmuneRACE study, and over 1,000 subjects contributed by 6 global collaborators. Nearly every sample came with metadata listing a de-identified subject ID, COVID-19 status, age in years and sex. Where available, HLA class I and class II types were taken from metadata supplied by the sample provider and were not determined by assay-based typing. The investigation overall reported the following: The quantity of clinical and demographic metadata differed by source and by participant and was supplied without curation.

The V and J ends are trimmed by 1 base and 3 bases, leaving 12 bases between them. The CDR3 holds 14 amino acids from the cysteine to the phenylalanine. This entry keeps only the CDR3 DNA: 42 bases, framed from base 1. From a lookup of the germline V gene (reference sequence), CDR1 and CDR2 are GTSNPN and SVGIG. TCRbeta CDR3 regions were amplified from genomic DNA by means of the immunoSEQ Assay, a bias-controlled multiplex PCR. As for how the authors treated the data: Within the assay, amplification of reference gene primers was used to estimate how many nucleated cells each sample contained. To quantify the absolute abundance of each unique TCRbeta CDR3 rearrangement, sequence reads were collapsed and filtered. Productive Simpson clonality was computed per sample as the square root of Simpson's diversity index over productive rearrangements. The table comes from immuneACCESS by way of TCRdb, which keeps in-frame sequences with V and J called. Part of the clones is missing from these tables; in studies checked, under half for an unresolved V gene and the rest for unknown reasons. V, J and clone size are those of that table, while D and trimming were read from the DNA. The sample yields around 94,000 clones; approximately 84% were counted once. Roughly 6.2% of the sample is held by the ten biggest clonotypes.

Whole blood was collected in K2EDTA tubes by collaborating institutions according to the institutions' own protocols. For TCRbeta analysis, collaborators shipped samples as frozen whole blood, isolated PBMCs, or DNA extracted from either of those sample types. The origin of this receptor is a man aged 55 to 70 with acute or convalescent COVID-19. The sequence links TRBV30 to TRBJ1-1, with no D gene named confidently. The specimen sequenced was peripheral blood. CDR3 loop: CAWSAIQVDTEAFF. The nucleotide sequence reads TGTGCCTGGAGTGCGATTCAGGTTGACACTGAAGCTTTCTTT.